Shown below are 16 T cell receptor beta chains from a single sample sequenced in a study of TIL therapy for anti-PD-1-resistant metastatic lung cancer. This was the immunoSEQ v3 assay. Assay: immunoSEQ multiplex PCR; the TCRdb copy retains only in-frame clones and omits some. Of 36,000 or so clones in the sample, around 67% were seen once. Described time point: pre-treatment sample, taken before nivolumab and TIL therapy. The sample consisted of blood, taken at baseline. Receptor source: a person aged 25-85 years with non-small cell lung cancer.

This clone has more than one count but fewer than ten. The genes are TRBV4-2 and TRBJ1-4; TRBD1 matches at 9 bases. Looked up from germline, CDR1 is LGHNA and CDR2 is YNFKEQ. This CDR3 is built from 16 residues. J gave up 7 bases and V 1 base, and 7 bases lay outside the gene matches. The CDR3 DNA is TGTGCCAGCAGCCAAGCGCGGACAGGGGTGGGTGAAAAACTGTTTTTT. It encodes CASSQARTGVGEKLFF.

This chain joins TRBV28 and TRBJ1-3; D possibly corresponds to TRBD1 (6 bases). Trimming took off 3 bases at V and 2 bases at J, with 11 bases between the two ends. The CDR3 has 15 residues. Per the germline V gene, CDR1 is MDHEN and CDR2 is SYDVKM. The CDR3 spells CASSFAPGAGNTIYF. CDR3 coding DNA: TGTGCCAGCAGTTTCGCTCCAGGGGCTGGAAACACCATATATTTT.

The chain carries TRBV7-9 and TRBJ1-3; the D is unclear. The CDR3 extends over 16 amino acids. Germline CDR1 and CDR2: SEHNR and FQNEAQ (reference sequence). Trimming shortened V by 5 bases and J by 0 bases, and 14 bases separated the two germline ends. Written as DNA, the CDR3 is TGTGCCAGCAGCCCGCCAGTCTTAAACTCTGGAAACACCATATATTTT. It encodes CASSPPVLNSGNTIYF.

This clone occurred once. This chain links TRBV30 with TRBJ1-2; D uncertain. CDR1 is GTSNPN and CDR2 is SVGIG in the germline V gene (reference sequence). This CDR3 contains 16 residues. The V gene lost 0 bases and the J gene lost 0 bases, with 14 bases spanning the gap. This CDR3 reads CAWSVRRQLTNYGYTF. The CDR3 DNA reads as TGTGCCTGGAGTGTACGTCGGCAGCTAACTAACTATGGCTACACCTTC.

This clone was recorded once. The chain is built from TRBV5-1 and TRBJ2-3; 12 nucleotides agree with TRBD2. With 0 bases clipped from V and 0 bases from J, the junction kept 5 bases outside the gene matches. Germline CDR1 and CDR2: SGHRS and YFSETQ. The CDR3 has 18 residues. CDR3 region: CASSLGGTSGRSTDTQYF. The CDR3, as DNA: TGCGCCAGCAGCTTGGGGGGGACTAGCGGGCGAAGCACAGATACGCAGTATTTT.

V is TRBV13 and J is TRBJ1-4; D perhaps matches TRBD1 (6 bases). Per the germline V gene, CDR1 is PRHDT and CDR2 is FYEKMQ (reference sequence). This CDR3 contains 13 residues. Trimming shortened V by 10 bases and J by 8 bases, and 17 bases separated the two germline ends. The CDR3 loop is CATGVQGPEKLFF. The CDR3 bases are TGTGCCACGGGAGTCCAGGGGCCCGAAAAACTGTTTTTT.

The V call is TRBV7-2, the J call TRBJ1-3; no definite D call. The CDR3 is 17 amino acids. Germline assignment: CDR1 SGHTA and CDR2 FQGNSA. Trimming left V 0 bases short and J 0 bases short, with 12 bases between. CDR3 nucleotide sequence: TGTGCCAGCAGCTTAGCTGAGGCCCGCTACTCTGGAAACACCATATATTTT. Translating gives CASSLAEARYSGNTIYF.

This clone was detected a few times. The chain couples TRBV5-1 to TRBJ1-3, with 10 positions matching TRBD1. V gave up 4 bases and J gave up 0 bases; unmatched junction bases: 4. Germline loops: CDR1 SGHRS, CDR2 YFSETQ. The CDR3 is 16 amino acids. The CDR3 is CASSKTGGISGNTIYF. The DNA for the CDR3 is TGCGCCAGCAGCAAGACAGGGGGCATCTCTGGAAACACCATATATTTT.

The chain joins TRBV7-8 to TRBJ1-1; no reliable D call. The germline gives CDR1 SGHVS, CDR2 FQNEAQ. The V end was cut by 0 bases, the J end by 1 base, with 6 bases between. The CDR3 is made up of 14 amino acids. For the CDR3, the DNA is TGTGCCAGCAGCTTAGCCTATAGGAACACTGAAGCTTTCTTT. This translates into CASSLAYRNTEAFF.

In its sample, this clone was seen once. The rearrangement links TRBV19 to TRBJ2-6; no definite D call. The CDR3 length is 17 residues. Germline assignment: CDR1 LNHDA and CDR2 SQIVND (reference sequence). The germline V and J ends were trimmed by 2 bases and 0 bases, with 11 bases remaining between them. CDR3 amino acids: CASSILARSSGANVLTF. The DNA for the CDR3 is TGTGCCAGTAGTATATTGGCGCGGAGCTCTGGGGCCAACGTCCTGACTTTC.

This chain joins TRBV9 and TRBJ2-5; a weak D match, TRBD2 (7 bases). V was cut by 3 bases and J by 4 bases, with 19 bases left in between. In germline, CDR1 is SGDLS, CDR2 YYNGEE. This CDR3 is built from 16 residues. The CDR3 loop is CASSADAGARGETQYF. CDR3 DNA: TGTGCCAGCAGCGCCGACGCGGGGGCGAGGGGAGAGACCCAGTACTTC.

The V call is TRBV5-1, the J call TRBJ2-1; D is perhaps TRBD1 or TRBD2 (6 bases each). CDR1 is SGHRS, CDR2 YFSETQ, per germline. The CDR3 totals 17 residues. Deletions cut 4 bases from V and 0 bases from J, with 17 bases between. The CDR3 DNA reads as TGCGCCAGCAGCGTAACATCTTCGGGGGCCTCCTACAATGAGCAGTTCTTC. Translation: CASSVTSSGASYNEQFF. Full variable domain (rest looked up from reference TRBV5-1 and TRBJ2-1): KAGVTQTPRYLIKTRGQQVTLSCSPISGHRSVSWYQQTPGQGLQFLFEYFSETQRNKGNFPGRFSGRQFSNSRSEMNVSTLELGDSALYLCASSVTSSGASYNEQFFGPGTRLTVL.

CDR3 sequence reads: CASSRDGAKNIQYF. CDR3 nucleotides: TGCGCCAGCAGCAGGGACGGGGCCAAAAACATTCAGTACTTC. This chain uses TRBV5-1 with TRBJ2-4; either TRBD1 or TRBD2 may fit D (5 bases each). The CDR3 totals 14 residues. Per germline, CDR1 SGHRS and CDR2 YFSETQ. V was pared by 4 bases and J by 1 base, with 9 bases between. Filled out from reference TRBV5-1 and TRBJ2-4, the complete variable domain reads KAGVTQTPRYLIKTRGQQVTLSCSPISGHRSVSWYQQTPGQGLQFLFEYFSETQRNKGNFPGRFSGRQFSNSRSEMNVSTLELGDSALYLCASSRDGAKNIQYFGAGTRLSVL.

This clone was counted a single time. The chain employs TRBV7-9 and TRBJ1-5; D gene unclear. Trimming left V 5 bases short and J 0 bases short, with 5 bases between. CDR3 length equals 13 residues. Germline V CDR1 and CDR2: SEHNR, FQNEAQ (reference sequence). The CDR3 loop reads CASSHNSNQPQHF. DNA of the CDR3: TGTGCCAGCAGCCATAATAGCAATCAGCCCCAGCATTTT.

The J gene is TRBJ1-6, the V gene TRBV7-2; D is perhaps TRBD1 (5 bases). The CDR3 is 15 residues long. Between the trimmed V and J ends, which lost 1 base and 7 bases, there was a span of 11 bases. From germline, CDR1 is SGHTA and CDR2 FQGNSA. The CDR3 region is CASSLGGGPNSPLHF. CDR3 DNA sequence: TGTGCCAGCAGCTTAGGGGGCGGACCGAATTCACCCCTCCACTTT.

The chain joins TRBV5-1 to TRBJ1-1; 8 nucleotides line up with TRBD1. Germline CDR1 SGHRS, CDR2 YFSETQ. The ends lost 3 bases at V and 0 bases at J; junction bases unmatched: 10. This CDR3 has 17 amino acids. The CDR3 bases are TGCGCCAGCAGCTCTCCCGGACAGGGCTTCTTGAACACTGAAGCTTTCTTT. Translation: CASSSPGQGFLNTEAFF.